This T cell receptor (beta chain) was sequenced during a study of cytomegalovirus exposure and HLA in healthy donors. In the study overall: The Caucasian-associated ancestry cluster held roughly 80% of 300 to 500 genotyped donors.

The CDR3 spans 14 residues. Trimming took off 3 bases at V and 2 bases at J, with 10 bases between the two ends. Germline V gene sequence: CDR1 LNHDA, CDR2 SQIVND (reference sequence). As concerns this clone: Its matching antigen is unknown.

Study conclusions and caveats: Being productive about 87% or about 30% of the time was typical of most TCR beta V segments in an earlier analysis.

PCR was performed using 60 Vbeta and 13 Jbeta primers. Some clones are missing from TCRdb's copy, which holds only in-frame ones; the method was immunoSEQ multiplex PCR. The sample carries more than 140,000 clones, 77% recorded once. The chain is built from TRBV19 and TRBJ2-5; no reliable D call. Material: PBMCs. The TCR sequence derives from a female donor in good health and CMV-seronegative. In DNA, the CDR3 is TGTGCCAGTAGTATCGGCCGGAGACAAGAGACCCAGTACTTC. This codes for CASSIGRRQETQYF.